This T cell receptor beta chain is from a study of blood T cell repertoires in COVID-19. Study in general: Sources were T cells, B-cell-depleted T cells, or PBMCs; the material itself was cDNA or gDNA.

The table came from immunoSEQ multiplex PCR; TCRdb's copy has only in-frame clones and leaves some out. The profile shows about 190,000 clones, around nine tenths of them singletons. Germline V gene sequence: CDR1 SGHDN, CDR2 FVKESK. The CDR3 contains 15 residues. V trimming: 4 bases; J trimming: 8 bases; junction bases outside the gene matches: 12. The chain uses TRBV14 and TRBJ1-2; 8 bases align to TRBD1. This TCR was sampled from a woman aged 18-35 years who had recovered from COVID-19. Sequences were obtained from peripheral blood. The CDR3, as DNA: TGTGCCAGCAGCCGTTCGGACAGGGATTTGTCCGGCTACACCTTC. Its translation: CASSRSDRDLSGYTF.